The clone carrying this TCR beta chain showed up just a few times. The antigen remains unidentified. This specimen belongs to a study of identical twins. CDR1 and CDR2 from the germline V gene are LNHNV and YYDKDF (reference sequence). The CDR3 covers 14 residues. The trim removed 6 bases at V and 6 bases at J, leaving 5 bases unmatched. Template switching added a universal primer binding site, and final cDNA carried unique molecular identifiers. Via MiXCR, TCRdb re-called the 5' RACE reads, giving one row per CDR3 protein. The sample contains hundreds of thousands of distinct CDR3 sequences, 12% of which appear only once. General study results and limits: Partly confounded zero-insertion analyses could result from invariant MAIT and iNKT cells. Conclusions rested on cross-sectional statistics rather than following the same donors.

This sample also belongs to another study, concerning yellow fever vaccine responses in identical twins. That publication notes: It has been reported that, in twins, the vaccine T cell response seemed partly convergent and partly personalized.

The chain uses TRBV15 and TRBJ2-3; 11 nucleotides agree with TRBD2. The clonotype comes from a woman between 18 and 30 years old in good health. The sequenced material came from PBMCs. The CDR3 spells CATRGSGGADTQYF. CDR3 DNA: TGTGCCACCAGGGGTAGCGGGGGGGCGGATACGCAGTATTTT.